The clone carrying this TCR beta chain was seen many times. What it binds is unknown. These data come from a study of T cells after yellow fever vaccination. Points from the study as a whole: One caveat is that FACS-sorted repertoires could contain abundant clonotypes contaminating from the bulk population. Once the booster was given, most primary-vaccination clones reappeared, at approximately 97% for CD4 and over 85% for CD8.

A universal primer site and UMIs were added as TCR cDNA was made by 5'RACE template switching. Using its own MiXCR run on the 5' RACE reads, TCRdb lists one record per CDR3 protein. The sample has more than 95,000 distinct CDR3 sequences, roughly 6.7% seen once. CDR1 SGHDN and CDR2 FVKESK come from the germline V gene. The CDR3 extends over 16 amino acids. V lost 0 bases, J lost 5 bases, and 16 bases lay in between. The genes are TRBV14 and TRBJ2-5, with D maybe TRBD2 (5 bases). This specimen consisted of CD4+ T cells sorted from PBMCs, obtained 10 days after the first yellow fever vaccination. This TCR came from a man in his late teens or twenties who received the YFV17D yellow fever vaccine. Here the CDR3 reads CASSQETIWSLETQYF. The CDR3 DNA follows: TGTGCCAGCAGCCAAGAGACTATTTGGAGTTTGGAGACCCAGTACTTC.